This T cell receptor beta chain was sequenced during a study of blood T cell repertoires in COVID-19. About the study: The United States, Italy and Spain provided the acute and convalescent COVID-19 samples.

This clone turned up a few times. TCRdb's copy holds only in-frame clones and misses some; the assay was immunoSEQ multiplex PCR. Of about 240,000 clones listed, around four fifths are singletons. The CDR3 extends over 15 amino acids. Germline V gene sequence: CDR1 MNHEY, CDR2 SVGEGT. After removal of 4 bases from V and 4 bases from J, the junction contained 6 bases not matched to a gene. This chain connects TRBV6-2 or TRBV6-3 to TRBJ1-2; 10 nucleotides match TRBD1. The sample consisted of peripheral blood. The receptor was derived from a man in his forties or fifties with acute or convalescent COVID-19. CDR3 protein: CASSSDRGRFYGYTF. The CDR3, as DNA: TGTGCCAGCAGTTCTGACAGGGGGCGCTTCTATGGCTACACCTTC.